The 18 T cell receptor beta chains presented below share a single source sample, sequenced in a study of blood T cells in healthy people across ages (dated by TCRdb to about 2015). Library construction relied on 5' RACE. The instrument given in TCRdb is Illumina HiSeq 2500. A second about 7 to 12 cycle PCR used a sample-barcoded 5' primer and a J-beta primer mix. TCRdb itself trimmed the public reads at Q25 with fastp, ran MiXCR and retained productive beta chains. Rows with one shared CDR3 protein collapse into an entry with the most common genes and DNA. In all, the sample holds 730,000 or so distinct CDR3 sequences, and 40% to 45% of those were seen once. Clones ranked in the top ten supply 25% to 35% of the sample. Input material: blood. The source is an elderly man in good health.

The chain links TRBV4-1 to TRBJ1-1; 10 bases map to TRBD1. There are 15 residues in the CDR3. V trimming: 1 base; J trimming: 7 bases; junction bases outside the gene matches: 6. Per germline, CDR1 MGHRA and CDR2 YSYEKL. For the CDR3, the DNA is TGCGCCAGCAGCCAAGGTGGGACAGGGGAGAATGAAGCTTTCTTT. The encoded protein is CASSQGGTGENEAFF.

This chain links TRBV6-1 with TRBJ1-1; no definite D call. Trimming cost V 2 bases and J 1 base, with 8 bases left between them. Germline CDR1 reads MNHNS; CDR2 reads SASEGT. The CDR3 has 14 amino acids. CDR3 loop: CASSENLGNTEAFF. CDR3 coding DNA: TGTGCCAGCAGTGAAAACCTTGGGAACACTGAAGCTTTCTTT.

This clonotype occurred many times. The chain carries TRBV29-1 and TRBJ2-1; 7 bases agree with TRBD2. Looked up from germline, CDR1 is SQVTM and CDR2 is ANQGSEA. J gave up 0 bases and V 1 base, and 3 bases lay outside the gene matches. The CDR3 contains 15 residues. Here the CDR3 DNA reads TGCAGCGTTGAAGGCGGGAGTAGCTCCTACAATGAGCAGTTCTTC. Its translation: CSVEGGSSSYNEQFF.

The CDR3 spells CASSLDGTENYEQYF. The CDR3 DNA follows: TGTGCCAGCAGCTTAGACGGGACAGAGAACTACGAGCAGTACTTC. The genes are TRBV7-8 and TRBJ2-4; the match to TRBD1 covers 7 bases. The end of the DNA is better explained by TRBJ2-7, so the J call may be wrong. CDR1 is SGHVS and CDR2 is FQNEAQ in the germline V gene. CDR3 length equals 15 residues.

This clonotype showed up just a few times. The V call is TRBV20-1, the J call TRBJ1-1; no clear D. The CDR3 is made up of 11 amino acids. In germline, CDR1 is DFQATT, CDR2 SNEGSKA (reference sequence). The V gene lost 6 bases and the J gene lost 4 bases, with 9 bases spanning the gap. The CDR3 bases are TGCAGTGCGGACCTGAGCACTGAAGCTTTCTTT. Its protein is CSADLSTEAFF.

The chain carries TRBV14 and TRBJ2-1, with D unclear. V was pared by 0 bases and J by 6 bases, with 9 bases between. Germline V gene data show CDR1 as SGHDN and CDR2 as FVKESK. This CDR3 is 14 amino acids long. The CDR3 bases are TGTGCCAGCAGCCAAGATGTTCTGGCCAATGAGCAGTTCTTC. Its protein is CASSQDVLANEQFF.

The chain joins TRBV25-1 to TRBJ1-2, with a possible D match to TRBD1 (6 bases). Germline assignment: CDR1 MGHDK and CDR2 SYGVNS. The CDR3 has 15 residues. V was trimmed by 3 bases and J by 0 bases, leaving 11 bases between them. The CDR3 DNA is TGTGCCAGCAGTGAGGAGGGACACCCTAACTATGGCTACACCTTC. It is translated as CASSEEGHPNYGYTF.

V is TRBV6-6 and J is TRBJ1-4; 10 bases agree with TRBD1. The V gene's germline CDR1 is MNHNY and CDR2 SVGAGI (reference sequence). The V gene end was trimmed by 7 bases and the J gene end by 12 bases; junction bases not matched to a gene: 14. The CDR3 sequence is 15 residues long. The CDR3 nucleotides are TGTGCCAGCAAAGACGGGGGACAGGGGTGGGAACAACTGTTTTTT. This translates into CASKDGGQGWEQLFF.

This clonotype showed up many times. This sequence joins TRBV7-2 and TRBJ2-3, with 10 bases fitting TRBD2. CDR3 length: 15 amino acids. In germline, CDR1 is SGHTA, CDR2 FQGNSA. V trimming: 5 bases; J trimming: 2 bases; junction bases outside the gene matches: 4. CDR3 sequence (DNA): TGTGCCAGCAGCCCTACTAGCGGGGTCACAGATACGCAGTATTTT. It specifies CASSPTSGVTDTQYF.

This clonotype showed up just a few times. The chain combines TRBV20-1 with TRBJ2-1; D ambiguous. The CDR3 length is 13 residues. Trimming took off 4 bases at V and 9 bases at J, with 16 bases between the two ends. Germline CDR1 and CDR2: DFQATT and SNEGSKA (reference sequence). For the CDR3, the DNA is TGCAGTGCTACAGAGGTTAGAGTAGGTGAGCAGTTCTTC. Translation: CSATEVRVGEQFF.

This clonotype has just a few counts. The chain carries TRBV20-1 and TRBJ2-2; TRBD1 matches 8 bases. The CDR3 spans 14 residues. Germline values: CDR1 DFQATT, CDR2 SNEGSKA (reference sequence). The J segment lost 7 bases and the V segment lost 2 bases, leaving 6 bases of the junction unmatched. CDR3 DNA: TGCAGTGCTAGACAGGGGGCGCGAGTCGGGGAGCTGTTTTTT. It encodes CSARQGARVGELFF.

The V call is TRBV7-2, the J call TRBJ2-7; 9 nucleotides line up with TRBD1. V lost 1 base, J lost 8 bases, and 6 bases stayed unmatched. Looked up from germline, CDR1 is SGHTA and CDR2 is FQGNSA. The CDR3 spans 14 residues. The CDR3 sequence is CASSLDRGQGKQYF. In nucleotides, the CDR3 is TGTGCCAGCAGCTTAGACAGGGGGCAGGGTAAGCAGTACTTC.

J is TRBJ2-7 and V is TRBV19; TRBD2 agrees at 9 bases. The J call may be in error: the DNA end matches TRBJ2-5 better. Per the germline V gene, CDR1 is LNHDA and CDR2 is SQIVND (reference sequence). The CDR3 spans 15 residues. The CDR3, as DNA: TGTGCCAGTAGTATATCTAGCGGGGTCGGTGAGACCCAGTACTTC. Translated: CASSISSGVGETQYF.

With respect to this clonotype: A read error is possible here, since a much larger clone lies one base away. The chain links TRBV4-3 to TRBJ2-1, with D maybe TRBD2 (5 bases). The CDR3 runs 13 residues. CDR1 is LGHNA and CDR2 is YSLEER in the germline V gene. V dropped 0 bases and J dropped 13 bases, with 13 bases sitting between them. CDR3 loop: CASSQDRGETQFF. CDR3 nucleotides: TGCGCCAGCAGCCAAGACCGTGGGGAGACCCAGTTCTTC.

This clonotype was recorded a few times. This sequence joins TRBV12-3 or TRBV12-4 and TRBJ1-2, with TRBD1 as a possible D gene (5 bases). V was shortened by 4 bases and J by 4 bases, with 10 bases between the two germline ends. This CDR3 comprises 13 residues. The CDR3: CASSSGGGYGYTF. CDR3 sequence (DNA): TGTGCCAGCAGTTCTGGGGGAGGCTATGGCTACACCTTC.

CDR3 sequence: CASSLLGGDTGELFF. CDR3 in DNA: TGCGCCAGCAGCCTCCTTGGGGGGGACACCGGGGAGCTGTTTTTT. The chain couples TRBV5-1 to TRBJ2-2, with 7 bases that match TRBD2. Germline V gene sequence: CDR1 SGHRS, CDR2 YFSETQ. The CDR3 spans 15 residues. With 4 bases clipped from V and 3 bases from J, the junction kept 6 bases outside the gene matches.

A few counts support this clonotype. This clone may be a read error of a much larger clone one base away. The V call is TRBV7-9, the J call TRBJ2-7; D is undetermined. The germline CDR1 and CDR2 sequences are SEHNR and FQNEAQ (reference sequence). The CDR3 covers 13 residues. V was cut by 0 bases and J by 5 bases, with 8 bases left in between. CDR3 coding DNA: TGTGCCAGCAGCTTAGCCTCCGTAGACGAGCAGTACTTC. As protein: CASSLASVDEQYF.

This clonotype was seen only a few times. The chain joins TRBV7-3 to TRBJ2-5, with D tentatively TRBD2 (6 bases). The J call is doubtful: the DNA matches TRBJ2-7 better. The germline gives CDR1 SGHTA, CDR2 FQGTGA. CDR3 length: 13 amino acids. The CDR3 DNA sequence: TGTGCCAGCAGCGGGCAGGGAGGAGGCGAGCAGTACTTC. Protein: CASSGQGGGEQYF.